These 6 T cell receptor beta chains share one sample of origin, sequenced in a study of response to subunit inactivated influenza vaccine. MiXCR, applied by TCRdb to the RT-PCR reads, yields one record per CDR3 protein. Of a few hundred thousand distinct CDR3 sequences listed, approximately 11% were seen once; the top ten hold 9.5% to 15%. This material consisted of PBMCs from blood, taken roughly 48 days after vaccination. The receptors stem from a man between 45 and 60 years old who received an inactivated influenza vaccine.

This clonotype appeared a few times. This chain uses TRBV5-1 with TRBJ2-6; TRBD1 is a possible D gene (6 bases). CDR1 SGHRS and CDR2 YFSETQ come from the germline V gene. CDR3 size: 17 residues. V was pared by 5 bases and J by 1 base, with 16 bases between. CDR3 sequence: CASRLQGVSSGANVLTF. DNA for the CDR3: TGCGCCAGCAGATTACAGGGTGTATCTTCTGGGGCCAACGTCCTGACTTTC. The full variable domain, rest sourced from reference TRBV5-1 and TRBJ2-6, is KAGVTQTPRYLIKTRGQQVTLSCSPISGHRSVSWYQQTPGQGLQFLFEYFSETQRNKGNFPGRFSGRQFSNSRSEMNVSTLELGDSALYLCASRLQGVSSGANVLTFGAGSRLTVL.

This clonotype appeared many times. The chain has TRBV5-1 and TRBJ2-1; 9 nucleotides agree with TRBD1. V was pared by 4 bases and J by 4 bases, with 6 bases of the junction left unmatched. Germline CDR1 reads SGHRS; CDR2 reads YFSETQ. The CDR3 loop spans 15 amino acids. The chain's CDR3 is CASSTRTGAYNEQFF. The CDR3 nucleotides read TGCGCCAGCAGCACACGGACAGGGGCGTACAATGAGCAGTTCTTC.

The chain uses TRBV11-2 and TRBJ1-1; a weak D match, TRBD1 (5 bases). CDR3 size: 15 residues. The germline V and J ends were trimmed by 7 bases and 0 bases, with 15 bases remaining between them. CDR1 and CDR2 (germline): SGHAT, FQNNGV. In DNA form, the CDR3 reads TGTGCCAGCACCAAGGGGACCCAGATGAACACTGAAGCTTTCTTT. It yields the protein CASTKGTQMNTEAFF.

This clonotype was found a few times. The rearrangement links TRBV20-1 to TRBJ2-7; TRBD1 aligns across 10 bases. V trimming: 7 bases; J trimming: 0 bases; junction bases outside the gene matches: 6. This CDR3 comprises 14 residues. The germline V gene has CDR1 DFQATT and CDR2 SNEGSKA (reference sequence). CDR3 residues: CSGTGTGDSYEQYF. DNA for the CDR3: TGCAGTGGGACCGGGACAGGGGACTCCTACGAGCAGTACTTC.

J is TRBJ1-4 and V is TRBV18; tentative D call: TRBD1 (5 bases). CDR1 KGHSH and CDR2 LQKENI come from the germline V gene. The CDR3 is 15 residues long. V was clipped by 5 bases and J by 8 bases, with 18 bases between them. CDR3 amino acids: CASSWIAGIKEKLFF. CDR3 nucleotide sequence: TGTGCCAGCTCATGGATTGCAGGGATAAAAGAAAAACTGTTTTTT.

This clonotype showed up many times. V and J are TRBV6-1 and TRBJ2-2, with 8 bases lining up with TRBD2. Trimming took 7 bases from V and 4 from J; bases not matched to a gene: 5. This CDR3 spans 14 amino acids. Germline-derived CDR1 and CDR2 are MNHNS and SASEGT. CDR3 in amino acids: CASNSGTATGELFF. The CDR3 region has the DNA TGTGCCAGCAATAGCGGGACTGCCACCGGGGAGCTGTTTTTT.